The 20 T cell receptor beta chains reported below all come from one sample, sequenced in a study of cytomegalovirus exposure and HLA in healthy donors. The primer mix had 60 Vbeta and 13 Jbeta primers. Generated by immunoSEQ multiplex PCR, the TCRdb table keeps only in-frame clones and is missing some. The sample contains about 200,000 clones, roughly 79% of which appear only once. Sample: PBMCs. These receptors all stem from a man aged 30-40 years in good health and CMV-seronegative.

The chain joins TRBV29-1 to TRBJ2-3; D is ambiguous. V lost 0 bases and J lost 5, with 9 bases in between. The germline CDR1 and CDR2 sequences are SQVTM and ANQGSEA. This CDR3 is built from 13 residues. The CDR3 DNA reads as TGCAGCGTTGAAGATTCTCGACAAGATACGCAGTATTTT. Protein product: CSVEDSRQDTQYF.

The genes are TRBV6-6 and TRBJ1-5, with D hard to call. CDR3 size: 14 residues. Trimming took 2 bases from V and 4 from J, leaving 9 bases between them. Germline-derived CDR1 and CDR2 are MNHNY and SVGAGI (reference sequence). The CDR3, as DNA: TGTGCCAGCAGTTACGAGACGGGGAATCAGCCCCAGCATTTT. Its translation: CASSYETGNQPQHF.

This clone was seen more than once but under ten times. V and J are TRBV5-6 and TRBJ2-1; D is uncertain. The CDR3 totals 13 residues. Trimming took 2 bases from V and 3 from J, leaving 6 bases between them. CDR1 and CDR2 (germline): SGHDT, YYEEEE. CDR3 protein: CASSLVSYNEQFF. CDR3 DNA: TGTGCCAGCAGCTTAGTCAGCTACAATGAGCAGTTCTTC.

The chain uses TRBV30 and TRBJ1-2, with a tentative D call TRBD1 (6 bases). This CDR3 region has 14 residues. Trimming cost V 3 bases and J 4 bases, with 15 bases left between them. CDR1 and CDR2 from the germline V gene are GTSNPN and SVGIG (reference sequence). CDR3 DNA sequence: TGTGCCTGGAGCTCCGGGGGGCTTAGCTATGGCTACACCTTC. This translates into CAWSSGGLSYGYTF.

This chain connects TRBV6-1 to TRBJ2-1; no firm D call. The CDR3 totals 13 residues. V lost 6 bases, J lost 0 bases, and 6 bases lay in between. CDR1 is MNHNS and CDR2 is SASEGT in the germline V gene. The CDR3 DNA reads as TGTGCCAGCAGAGAGAGCTCCTACAATGAGCAGTTCTTC. It is translated as CASRESSYNEQFF.

The V call is TRBV2, the J call TRBJ2-5; 8 positions match TRBD2. Germline V gene data show CDR1 as SNHLY and CDR2 as FYNNEI. This CDR3 spans 15 amino acids. V lost 3 bases and J lost 4; bases outside the gene matches: 7. The DNA of the CDR3 is TGTGCCAGCAGTGACAGACTAGCGAGGACAGAGACCCAGTACTTC. Translated: CASSDRLARTETQYF.

The V and J genes are TRBV29-1 and TRBJ2-5; 7 bases are shared with TRBD2. The CDR3 totals 13 residues. The V gene end was trimmed by 6 bases and the J gene end by 5 bases; junction bases not matched to a gene: 9. In germline, CDR1 is SQVTM, CDR2 ANQGSEA. This CDR3 reads CSVDGGFGETQYF. The DNA for the CDR3 is TGCAGCGTGGACGGGGGGTTCGGTGAGACCCAGTACTTC. Full variable domain (remainder filled in from reference TRBV29-1 and TRBJ2-5): SAVISQKPSRDICQRGTSLTIQCQVDSQVTMMFWYRQQPGQSLTLIATANQGSEATYESGFVIDKFPISRPNLTFSTLTVSNMSPEDSSIYLCSVDGGFGETQYFGPGTRLLVL.

The rearrangement uses TRBV5-4 and TRBJ1-3, with D possibly matching TRBD1 (6 bases). Trimming shortened V by 4 bases and J by 2 bases, and 16 bases separated the two germline ends. This CDR3 spans 16 amino acids. CDR1 SGHNT and CDR2 YYREEE come from the germline V gene (reference sequence). The CDR3 DNA is TGTGCCAGCAGCCAAGTTGGGGCAGGGGCTGGAAACACCATATATTTT. This sequence encodes CASSQVGAGAGNTIYF.

This chain joins TRBV6-5 and TRBJ2-5, with a tentative D call TRBD1 (6 bases). Trimming took off 10 bases at V and 0 bases at J, with 15 bases between the two ends. The CDR3 runs 14 residues. Looked up from germline, CDR1 is MNHEY and CDR2 is SVGAGI. CDR3 nucleotides: TGTGCCAACCACCCGGGACAACACCAAGAGACCCAGTACTTC. Translated, it gives CANHPGQHQETQYF.

V usage is TRBV7-8 and J usage is TRBJ2-3; 7 bases agree with TRBD1. Germline V gives CDR1 SGHVS, CDR2 FQNEAQ. With V trimmed by 5 bases and J by 1 base, 6 bases remained unmatched. The CDR3 extends over 15 amino acids. The CDR3 nucleotides are TGTGCCAGCAGCGCGACAGGGATTCGCACAGATACGCAGTATTTT. Its translation: CASSATGIRTDTQYF.

This chain links TRBV11-2 with TRBJ1-3, with D hard to call. The V and J ends lost 0 bases and 11 bases respectively, with 11 bases between them. This CDR3 comprises 13 residues. Germline loops: CDR1 SGHAT, CDR2 FQNNGV. The CDR3 sequence is CASSLDIGVAIYF. In nucleotides, the CDR3 is TGTGCCAGCAGCTTAGATATTGGAGTCGCCATATATTTT.

This clone was counted a few times. V gene TRBV27 combines with J gene TRBJ1-4; the D gene is possibly TRBD1 (5 bases). The CDR3 consists of 14 residues. Germline CDR1 reads MNHEY; CDR2 reads SMNVEV (reference sequence). Trimming cost V 1 base and J 8 bases, with 11 bases left between them. The CDR3 spells CASSLLGVDEKLFF. The CDR3 bases are TGTGCCAGCAGTTTATTAGGGGTAGACGAAAAACTGTTTTTT.

The J gene is TRBJ2-7, the V gene TRBV5-3; no firm D call. TRBV5-3 belongs to the ORF category, with a function that is uncertain. The CDR3 sequence is 15 residues long. Trimming removed 0 bases from V and 4 bases from J, with 14 bases in between. CDR3 coding DNA: TGTGCCAGAAGCTTGGTTACGGAGACGGCGTACGAGCAGTACTTC. Residues: CARSLVTETAYEQYF.

The V and J genes are TRBV4-1 and TRBJ2-1; TRBD2 is a possible D gene (6 bases). Germline V gives CDR1 MGHRA, CDR2 YSYEKL. Trimming cost V 0 bases and J 5 bases, with 11 bases left between them. The CDR3 totals 15 residues. This chain's CDR3 is CASSQEAAGNNEQFF. As DNA, the CDR3 is TGCGCCAGCAGCCAAGAGGCGGCGGGGAACAATGAGCAGTTCTTC.

This clone was recorded once. V and J are TRBV5-1 and TRBJ1-4; a weak D match, TRBD1 (6 bases). Germline V lookup: CDR1 SGHRS, CDR2 YFSETQ. The CDR3 runs to 15 residues. Trimming removed 1 base from V and 6 bases from J, with 13 bases in between. CDR3 protein: CASSLSSQGYEKLFF. The CDR3 DNA sequence: TGCGCCAGCAGCTTGTCAAGTCAGGGGTATGAAAAACTGTTTTTT.

The chain couples TRBV29-1 to TRBJ1-2, with 7 bases lining up with TRBD1. The CDR3 loop spans 12 amino acids. Looked up from germline, CDR1 is SQVTM and CDR2 is ANQGSEA. V gave up 4 bases and J gave up 7 bases; unmatched junction bases: 6. CDR3 residues: CSVARGSSGYTF. Here the CDR3 DNA reads TGCAGCGTTGCCAGGGGGTCGAGTGGCTACACCTTC.

V is TRBV6-4 and J is TRBJ2-3; the D gene is possibly TRBD2 (6 bases). Per germline, CDR1 MRHNA and CDR2 SNTAGT. This CDR3 has 16 amino acids. Trimming took 3 bases from V and 4 from J, leaving 17 bases between them. The CDR3 DNA reads as TGTGCCAGCAGTGATTCCGGGACTTCGGGTCCAGATACGCAGTATTTT. As protein: CASSDSGTSGPDTQYF.

This chain links TRBV19 with TRBJ1-5; a possible D gene is TRBD1 (6 bases). Trimming took off 6 bases at V and 5 bases at J, with 17 bases between the two ends. Germline CDR1 is LNHDA and CDR2 is SQIVND (reference sequence). CDR3 length: 15 residues. The CDR3 protein is CASRTDRKGDQPQHF. The DNA of the CDR3 is TGTGCCAGTAGAACAGATCGTAAGGGGGATCAGCCCCAGCATTTT.

The rearrangement joins TRBV5-6 to TRBJ2-3; tentatively, D is TRBD2 (6 bases). CDR1 is SGHDT, CDR2 YYEEEE, per germline. V was clipped by 2 bases and J by 9 bases, with 16 bases between them. There are 14 residues in the CDR3. CDR3 protein: CASSFGRDWATQYF. The CDR3 DNA follows: TGTGCCAGCAGCTTTGGGCGGGATTGGGCCACGCAGTATTTT.

Written as DNA, the CDR3 is TGTGCCAGCAGGCCTAGCGGGTACCAAGAGACCCAGTACTTC. Translated: CASRPSGYQETQYF. The chain couples TRBV2 to TRBJ2-5; TRBD2 agrees at 8 bases. The CDR3 extends over 14 amino acids. V shed 6 bases and J 0 bases; nucleotides not matched to a gene: 3. Germline V CDR1 and CDR2: SNHLY, FYNNEI.